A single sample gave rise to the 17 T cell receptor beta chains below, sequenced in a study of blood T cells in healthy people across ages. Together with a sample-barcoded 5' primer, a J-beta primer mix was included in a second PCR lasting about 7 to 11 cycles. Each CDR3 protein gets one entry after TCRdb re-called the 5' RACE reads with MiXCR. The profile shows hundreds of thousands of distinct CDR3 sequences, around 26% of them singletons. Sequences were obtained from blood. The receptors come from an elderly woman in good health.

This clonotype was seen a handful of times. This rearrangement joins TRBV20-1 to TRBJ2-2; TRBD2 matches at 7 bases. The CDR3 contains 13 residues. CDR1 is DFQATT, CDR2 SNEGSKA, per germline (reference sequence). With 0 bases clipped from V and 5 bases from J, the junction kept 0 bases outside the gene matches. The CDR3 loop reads CSAREGGTGELFF. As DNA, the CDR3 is TGCAGTGCTAGAGAGGGGGGGACCGGGGAGCTGTTTTTT.

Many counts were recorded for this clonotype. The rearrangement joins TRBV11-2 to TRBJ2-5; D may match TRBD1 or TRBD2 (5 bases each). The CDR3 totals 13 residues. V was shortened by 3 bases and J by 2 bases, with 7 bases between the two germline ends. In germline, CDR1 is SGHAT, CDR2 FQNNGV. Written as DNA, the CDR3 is TGTGCCAGCAGCTTGGGACGGCAAGAGACCCAGTACTTC. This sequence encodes CASSLGRQETQYF. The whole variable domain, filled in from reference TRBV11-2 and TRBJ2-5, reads EAGVAQSPRYKIIEKRQSVAFWCNPISGHATLYWYQQILGQGPKLLIQFQNNGVVDDSQLPKDRFSAERLKGVDSTLKIQPAKLEDSAVYLCASSLGRQETQYFGPGTRLLVL.

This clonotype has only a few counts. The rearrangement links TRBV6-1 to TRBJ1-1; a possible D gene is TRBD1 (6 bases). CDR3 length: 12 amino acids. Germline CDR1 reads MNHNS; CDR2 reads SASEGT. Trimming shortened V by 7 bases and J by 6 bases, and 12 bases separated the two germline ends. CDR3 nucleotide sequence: TGTGCCAGCACCAAGGACAGACCTGAAGCTTTCTTT. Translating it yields CASTKDRPEAFF.

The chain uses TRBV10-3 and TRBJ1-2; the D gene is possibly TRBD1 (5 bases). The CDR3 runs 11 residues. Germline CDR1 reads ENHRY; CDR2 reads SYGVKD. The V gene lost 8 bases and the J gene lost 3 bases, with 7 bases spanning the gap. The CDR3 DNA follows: TGTGCCATCGGCAGGGACTATGGCTACACCTTC. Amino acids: CAIGRDYGYTF.

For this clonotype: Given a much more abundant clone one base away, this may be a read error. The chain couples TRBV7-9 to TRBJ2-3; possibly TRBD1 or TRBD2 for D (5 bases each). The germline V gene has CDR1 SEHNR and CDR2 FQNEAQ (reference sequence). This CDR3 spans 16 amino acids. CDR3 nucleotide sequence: TGTGCCGGCAGCCGAACCGGGACGCGAGCGACAGATACGCAGTATTTT. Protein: CAGSRTGTRATDTQYF.

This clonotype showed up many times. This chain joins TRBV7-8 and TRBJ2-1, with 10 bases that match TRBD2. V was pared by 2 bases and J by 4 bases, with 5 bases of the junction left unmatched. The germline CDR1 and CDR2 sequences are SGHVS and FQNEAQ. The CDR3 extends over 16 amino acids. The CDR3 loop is CASSLRRLAGYNEQFF. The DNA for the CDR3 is TGTGCCAGCAGCTTACGGAGACTAGCGGGTTACAATGAGCAGTTCTTC.

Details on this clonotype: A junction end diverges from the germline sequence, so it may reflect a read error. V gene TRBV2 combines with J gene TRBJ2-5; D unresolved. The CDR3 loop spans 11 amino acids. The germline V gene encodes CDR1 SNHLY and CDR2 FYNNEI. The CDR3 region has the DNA TGTGCCGGCAGTACAAACAATGAGCAGTACTTC. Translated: CAGSTNNEQYF.

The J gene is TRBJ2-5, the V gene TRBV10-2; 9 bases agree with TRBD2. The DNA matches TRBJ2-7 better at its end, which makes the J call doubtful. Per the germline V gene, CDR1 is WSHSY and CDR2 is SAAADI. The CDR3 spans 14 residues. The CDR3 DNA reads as TGCGCCAGCAGAAACGCGGGGGGGCTGGACGAGCAGTACTTC. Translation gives CASRNAGGLDEQYF.

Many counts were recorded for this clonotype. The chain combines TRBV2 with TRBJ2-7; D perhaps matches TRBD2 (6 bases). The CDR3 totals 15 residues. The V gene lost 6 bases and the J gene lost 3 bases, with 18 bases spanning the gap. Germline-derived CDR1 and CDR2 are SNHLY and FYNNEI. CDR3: CASSSRGLARYEQYF. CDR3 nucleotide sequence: TGTGCCAGCAGCTCGCGAGGGCTAGCGCGCTACGAGCAGTACTTC.

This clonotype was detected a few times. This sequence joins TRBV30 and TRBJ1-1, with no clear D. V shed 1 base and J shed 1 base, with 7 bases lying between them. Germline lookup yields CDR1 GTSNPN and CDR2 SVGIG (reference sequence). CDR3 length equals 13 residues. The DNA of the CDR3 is TGTGCCTGGAGTGGCCTACAGAACACTGAAGCTTTCTTT. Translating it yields CAWSGLQNTEAFF.

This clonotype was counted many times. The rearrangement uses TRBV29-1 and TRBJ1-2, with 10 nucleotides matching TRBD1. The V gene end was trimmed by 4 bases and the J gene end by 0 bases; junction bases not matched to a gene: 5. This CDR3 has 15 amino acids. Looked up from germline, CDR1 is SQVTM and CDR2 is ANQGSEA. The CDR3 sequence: CSVAPGTGANYGYTF. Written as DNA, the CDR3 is TGCAGCGTTGCGCCCGGGACAGGGGCTAACTATGGCTACACCTTC.

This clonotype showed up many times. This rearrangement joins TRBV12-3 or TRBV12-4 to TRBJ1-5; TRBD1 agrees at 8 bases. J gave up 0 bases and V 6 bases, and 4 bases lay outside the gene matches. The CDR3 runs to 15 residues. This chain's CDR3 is CASRAQGVSNQPQHF. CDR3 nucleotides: TGTGCCAGCAGAGCACAGGGGGTTAGCAATCAGCCCCAGCATTTT.

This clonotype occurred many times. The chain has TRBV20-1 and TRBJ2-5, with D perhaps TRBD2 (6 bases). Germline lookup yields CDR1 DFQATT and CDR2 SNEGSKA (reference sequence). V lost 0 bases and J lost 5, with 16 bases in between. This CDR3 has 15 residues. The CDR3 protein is CSARDHGGVRETQYF. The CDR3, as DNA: TGCAGTGCTAGAGATCACGGCGGGGTGAGGGAGACCCAGTACTTC.

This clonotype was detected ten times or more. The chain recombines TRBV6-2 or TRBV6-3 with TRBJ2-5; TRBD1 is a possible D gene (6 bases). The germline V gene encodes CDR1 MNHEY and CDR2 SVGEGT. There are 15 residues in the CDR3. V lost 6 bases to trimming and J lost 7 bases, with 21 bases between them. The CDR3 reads CASRPTTGLRGTQYF. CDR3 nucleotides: TGTGCCAGCAGGCCCACGACAGGCCTTCGGGGGACCCAGTACTTC.

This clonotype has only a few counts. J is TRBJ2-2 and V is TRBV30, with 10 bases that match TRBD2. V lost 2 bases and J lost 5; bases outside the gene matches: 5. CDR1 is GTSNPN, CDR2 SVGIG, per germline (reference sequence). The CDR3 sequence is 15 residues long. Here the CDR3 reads CAWSIRTSGTGELFF. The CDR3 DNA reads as TGTGCCTGGAGTATACGGACTAGCGGTACCGGGGAGCTGTTTTTT.

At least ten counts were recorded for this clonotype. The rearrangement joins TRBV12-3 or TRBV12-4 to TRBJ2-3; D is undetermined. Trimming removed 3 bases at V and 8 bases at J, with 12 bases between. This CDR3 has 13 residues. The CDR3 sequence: CASSFGVGGTQYF. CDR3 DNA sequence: TGTGCCAGCAGTTTTGGTGTGGGCGGTACGCAGTATTTT.

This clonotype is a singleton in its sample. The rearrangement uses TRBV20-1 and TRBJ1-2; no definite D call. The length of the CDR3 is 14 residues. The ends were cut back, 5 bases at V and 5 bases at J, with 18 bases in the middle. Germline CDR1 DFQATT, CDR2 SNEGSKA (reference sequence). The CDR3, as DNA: TGCAGTGCTCTGAACAGAAGAGACGAGTATGGCTACACCTTC. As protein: CSALNRRDEYGYTF.